A single sample is the source of the 30 T cell receptor beta chains below, sequenced in a study of blood T cell repertoires in COVID-19. This table comes from immunoSEQ multiplex PCR, and its TCRdb copy is limited to in-frame clones, with some not included. The table has 150,000 to 200,000 clones, over 80% seen once. The sequenced sample consisted of peripheral blood. Source of these receptors: a woman younger than 45 with acute or convalescent COVID-19.

This clone was seen a handful of times. The chain links TRBV6-1 to TRBJ2-7; perhaps TRBD2 as D (5 bases). This CDR3 has 16 amino acids. Germline-derived CDR1 and CDR2 are MNHNS and SASEGT. V lost 2 bases, J lost 0 bases, and 14 bases lay in between. CDR3 residues: CASSEWPADRSYEQYF. The CDR3 coding sequence is TGTGCCAGCAGTGAATGGCCAGCGGACCGCTCCTACGAGCAGTACTTC.

The V gene is TRBV15, the J gene TRBJ1-5; no firm D call. V lost 8 bases, J lost 0 bases, and 14 bases lay in between. CDR1 and CDR2 from the germline V gene are LNHNV and YYDKDF (reference sequence). The CDR3 runs to 15 residues. The CDR3 bases are TGTGCCACCGTTGACGAGCGGCTTAGCAATCAGCCCCAGCATTTT. This encodes CATVDERLSNQPQHF.

J is TRBJ1-4 and V is TRBV4-3; 7 positions match TRBD1. This CDR3 comprises 16 residues. Germline values: CDR1 LGHNA, CDR2 YSLEER. V shed 0 bases and J 5 bases; nucleotides not matched to a gene: 6. This chain's CDR3 is CASSQELTGSNEKLFF. CDR3 DNA: TGCGCCAGCAGCCAAGAACTGACAGGGTCCAATGAAAAACTGTTTTTT.

DNA for the CDR3: TGTGCCTGGAGTGTGCGTGACAGCCCTTTCTATGGCTACACCTTC. Its translation is CAWSVRDSPFYGYTF. This chain connects TRBV30 to TRBJ1-2; TRBD1 might be the D (5 bases). The CDR3 has 15 residues. Looked up from germline, CDR1 is GTSNPN and CDR2 is SVGIG (reference sequence). The ends were cut back, 0 bases at V and 4 bases at J, with 15 bases in the middle. The variable domain in full, with the rest retrieved from reference TRBV30 and TRBJ1-2, is SQTIHQWPATLVQPVGSPLSLECTVEGTSNPNLYWYRQAAGRGLQLLFYSVGIGQISSEVPQNLSASRPQDRQFILSSKKLLLSDSGFYLCAWSVRDSPFYGYTFGSGTRLTVV.

V usage is TRBV13 and J usage is TRBJ2-5, with 8 bases lining up with TRBD2. This CDR3 region has 15 residues. Germline CDR1 PRHDT, CDR2 FYEKMQ (reference sequence). J lost 5 bases, V lost 1 base, and 6 bases had no gene match. In DNA form, the CDR3 reads TGTGCCAGCAGCTTAGTCCGGGAGGGCCGGGAGACCCAGTACTTC. Translation gives CASSLVREGRETQYF.

This clone was found once. CDR3 nucleotides: TGCAGCGAGGGACAGGGATATGGCTACACCTTC. This translates into CSEGQGYGYTF. V is TRBV29-1 and J is TRBJ1-2, with 9 bases fitting TRBD1. Per the germline V gene, CDR1 is SQVTM and CDR2 is ANQGSEA. V shed 7 bases, J shed 5 bases, and the junction held 2 bases outside the gene matches. The CDR3 has 11 residues.

The chain carries TRBV7-9 and TRBJ2-2, with a possible D match to TRBD1 (6 bases). Looked up from germline, CDR1 is SEHNR and CDR2 is FQNEAQ (reference sequence). The CDR3 has 16 residues. The germline V and J ends were trimmed by 3 bases and 0 bases, with 11 bases remaining between them. The chain's CDR3 is CASSFKQGPNTGELFF. For the CDR3, the DNA is TGTGCCAGCAGCTTTAAACAGGGACCGAACACCGGGGAGCTGTTTTTT. Drawing the rest from reference TRBV7-9 and TRBJ2-2, the complete variable domain is DTGVSQNPRHKITKRGQNVTFRCDPISEHNRLYWYRQTLGQGPEFLTYFQNEAQLEKSRLLSDRFSAERPKGSFSTLEIQRTEQGDSAMYLCASSFKQGPNTGELFFGEGSRLTVL.

The CDR3 is CASSPHRPRNTIYF. In DNA form, the CDR3 reads TGTGCCAGCAGCCCCCACAGGCCCAGAAACACCATATATTTT. The chain couples TRBV7-2 to TRBJ1-3; tentatively, D is TRBD1 (5 bases). V lost 5 bases and J 5 bases, leaving 13 bases between the germline ends. This CDR3 is 14 amino acids long. Germline CDR1 SGHTA, CDR2 FQGNSA.

This rearrangement joins TRBV2 to TRBJ2-1, with TRBD2 identical over 13 bases. The CDR3 consists of 15 residues. V dropped 6 bases and J dropped 6; count of bases not matched to a gene: 5. Germline CDR1 and CDR2: SNHLY and FYNNEI. This CDR3 is CASSKTSGRSNEQFF. CDR3 nucleotide sequence: TGTGCCAGCAGCAAGACTAGCGGGAGGTCCAATGAGCAGTTCTTC.

The V call is TRBV5-1, the J call TRBJ2-1; D remains unclear. Deletions cut 2 bases from V and 8 bases from J, with 8 bases between. The germline V gene has CDR1 SGHRS and CDR2 YFSETQ. This CDR3 comprises 12 residues. The CDR3 DNA is TGCGCCAGCAGCTTTGGGCTCGATGAGCAGTTCTTC. The encoded protein is CASSFGLDEQFF.

V and J are TRBV29-1 and TRBJ1-2; D remains ambiguous. The CDR3 consists of 13 residues. The germline V gene encodes CDR1 SQVTM and CDR2 ANQGSEA. Deletions cut 3 bases from V and 4 bases from J, with 12 bases between. The CDR3 spells CSVDGESIYGYTF. The CDR3 bases are TGCAGCGTTGATGGAGAGAGTATCTATGGCTACACCTTC.

This chain links TRBV30 with TRBJ1-2, with D possibly TRBD1 on 6 matching bases. CDR1 and CDR2 (germline): GTSNPN, SVGIG (reference sequence). The V end was cut by 0 bases, the J end by 8 bases, with 16 bases between. This CDR3 has 14 amino acids. CDR3 sequence reads: CAWSVRGGPGGYTF. In nucleotides, the CDR3 is TGTGCCTGGAGTGTAAGGGGGGGACCTGGAGGCTACACCTTC.

The chain uses TRBV7-9 and TRBJ1-2; TRBD1 might be the D (5 bases). The ends were cut back, 6 bases at V and 0 bases at J, with 14 bases in the middle. This CDR3 has 15 amino acids. The germline CDR1 and CDR2 sequences are SEHNR and FQNEAQ (reference sequence). CDR3 residues: CASSTQGLANYGYTF. The CDR3 DNA reads as TGTGCCAGCAGTACCCAGGGCCTCGCTAACTATGGCTACACCTTC.

The chain joins TRBV5-5 to TRBJ1-1; D call uncertain. This CDR3 comprises 16 residues. The V gene lost 4 bases and the J gene lost 0 bases, with 16 bases spanning the gap. The germline CDR1 and CDR2 sequences are SGHKS and YYEKEE (reference sequence). CDR3 residues: CASSALGRIMNTEAFF. DNA of the CDR3: TGTGCCAGCAGCGCCCTCGGGAGAATAATGAACACTGAAGCTTTCTTT.

The chain combines TRBV2 with TRBJ1-5; 7 bases are a match to TRBD1. The CDR3 has 14 amino acids. Trimming at V came to 6 bases and at J to 1 base, leaving 3 bases not matched to a gene. The germline CDR1 and CDR2 sequences are SNHLY and FYNNEI. Here the CDR3 reads CASSMTGSNQPQHF. CDR3 bases: TGTGCCAGCAGCATGACAGGGAGCAATCAGCCCCAGCATTTT.

This chain uses TRBV19 with TRBJ2-2; TRBD2 might be the D (6 bases). Per the germline V gene, CDR1 is LNHDA and CDR2 is SQIVND (reference sequence). With 3 bases removed from V and 2 bases from J, the gap between germline ends came to 13 bases. The CDR3 loop spans 16 amino acids. CDR3: CASSILADINTGELFF. CDR3 nucleotides: TGTGCCAGTAGTATTTTAGCGGACATTAACACCGGGGAGCTGTTTTTT.

This clone was counted a few times. This rearrangement joins TRBV2 to TRBJ1-6; a possible D gene is TRBD1 (5 bases). V shed 1 base and J shed 6 bases, with 16 bases lying between them. CDR1 and CDR2 (germline): SNHLY, FYNNEI. The CDR3 length is 17 residues. Written as DNA, the CDR3 is TGTGCCAGCAGTGAAGATAGGGCAGGGAATTTTAATTCACCCCTCCACTTT. It yields the protein CASSEDRAGNFNSPLHF. The variable domain in full, with the rest retrieved from reference TRBV2 and TRBJ1-6, is EPEVTQTPSHQVTQMGQEVILRCVPISNHLYFYWYRQILGQKVEFLVSFYNNEISEKSEIFDDQFSVERPDGSNFTLKIRSTKLEDSAMYFCASSEDRAGNFNSPLHFGNGTRLTVT.

The V call is TRBV30, the J call TRBJ1-2; 9 bases fit TRBD1. The CDR3 consists of 13 residues. Germline lookup yields CDR1 GTSNPN and CDR2 SVGIG (reference sequence). With 8 bases clipped from V and 4 bases from J, the junction kept 8 bases outside the gene matches. The CDR3 coding sequence is TGTGCCAGCAACAGGGGGCGCAGCTATGGCTACACCTTC. Translation gives CASNRGRSYGYTF. Complete variable domain (other parts from reference TRBV30 and TRBJ1-2): SQTIHQWPATLVQPVGSPLSLECTVEGTSNPNLYWYRQAAGRGLQLLFYSVGIGQISSEVPQNLSASRPQDRQFILSSKKLLLSDSGFYLCASNRGRSYGYTFGSGTRLTVV.

This clone was seen once. The rearrangement uses TRBV29-1 and TRBJ2-3; possibly TRBD1 for D (6 bases). The CDR3 contains 12 residues. V dropped 4 bases and J dropped 1 base, with 6 bases sitting between them. In germline, CDR1 is SQVTM, CDR2 ANQGSEA. DNA for the CDR3: TGCAGCGTTGGACAGGGCACAGATACGCAGTATTTT. This translates into CSVGQGTDTQYF.

This clone came up once. The chain combines TRBV28 with TRBJ1-2, with D uncertain. Germline values: CDR1 MDHEN, CDR2 SYDVKM. V dropped 8 bases and J dropped 5 bases, with 18 bases sitting between them. This CDR3 region has 14 residues. CDR3 in amino acids: CASGPGSSFYGYTF. The CDR3 DNA reads as TGTGCCAGCGGGCCAGGCAGCTCCTTTTATGGCTACACCTTC.

V usage is TRBV28 and J usage is TRBJ2-7, with 10 nucleotides matching TRBD1. V lost 2 bases and J lost 7; bases outside the gene matches: 20. The CDR3 loop spans 19 amino acids. Germline V gives CDR1 MDHEN, CDR2 SYDVKM. For the CDR3, the DNA is TGTGCCAGCAGTTTAGGGGGGGGACAGGGGTTTCGACCTGACCCTGAGCAGTACTTC. Translating it yields CASSLGGGQGFRPDPEQYF.

The CDR3 is CASSPKGGASTDTQYF. The CDR3, as DNA: TGTGCCAGCAGCCCTAAGGGGGGGGCTAGCACAGATACGCAGTATTTT. This sequence joins TRBV7-8 and TRBJ2-3; D may be TRBD2 (7 bases). The V gene's germline CDR1 is SGHVS and CDR2 FQNEAQ. The V and J ends lost 5 bases and 0 bases respectively, with 15 bases between them. The CDR3 is 16 residues long.

V is TRBV28 and J is TRBJ2-7; D gene unclear. Deletions cut 2 bases from V and 1 base from J, with 6 bases between. Germline V CDR1 and CDR2: MDHEN, SYDVKM. The CDR3 covers 13 residues. CDR3 sequence (DNA): TGTGCCAGCAGTTTAGAGTCATCCTACGAGCAGTACTTC. Its translation is CASSLESSYEQYF.

V and J are TRBV30 and TRBJ1-1; D is perhaps TRBD1 (6 bases). CDR3 length equals 12 residues. The ends were cut back, 2 bases at V and 10 bases at J, with 14 bases in the middle. Germline V lookup: CDR1 GTSNPN, CDR2 SVGIG (reference sequence). The CDR3 region is CAWSRGTTGAFF. CDR3 nucleotides: TGTGCCTGGAGTAGAGGGACGACAGGAGCTTTCTTT.

V and J are TRBV3-1 (or the pseudogene TRBV3-2) and TRBJ2-2, with 8 bases identical to TRBD1. The CDR3 has 16 residues. Germline assignment: CDR1 LGHDT and CDR2 YNNKEL (reference sequence). V shed 6 bases, J shed 0 bases, and the junction held 6 bases outside the gene matches. The CDR3 DNA reads as TGTGCCAGCAGAAGATTGGACAGGGCGAACACCGGGGAGCTGTTTTTT. This translates into CASRRLDRANTGELFF.

The V call is TRBV19, the J call TRBJ1-3; the match to TRBD1 covers 10 bases. V lost 11 bases and J lost 4; bases outside the gene matches: 2. Germline V gene sequence: CDR1 LNHDA, CDR2 SQIVND (reference sequence). The CDR3 loop spans 12 amino acids. CDR3 sequence (DNA): TGTGCCGGACAGGGGGTCGGAAACACCATATATTTT. Translated, it gives CAGQGVGNTIYF.

In its sample, this clone was seen a few times. The chain employs TRBV11-2 and TRBJ2-7; TRBD2 matches 10 bases. With 5 bases clipped from V and 1 base from J, the junction kept 8 bases outside the gene matches. CDR1 is SGHAT, CDR2 FQNNGV, per germline. The CDR3 extends over 16 amino acids. The CDR3 coding sequence is TGTGCCAGCAGCCGTTTGCGGACTAGCGGTTCCTACGAGCAGTACTTC. Translation: CASSRLRTSGSYEQYF.

The chain has TRBV15 and TRBJ1-4; D perhaps matches TRBD1 (6 bases). From germline, CDR1 is LNHNV and CDR2 YYDKDF (reference sequence). The CDR3 is 16 residues long. V lost 4 bases and J lost 7, with 19 bases in between. Written as DNA, the CDR3 is TGTGCCACCAGCATCCAATCGCAGGGGTTTAGTGAAAAACTGTTTTTT. Residues: CATSIQSQGFSEKLFF.

This clone is a singleton in its sample. The chain combines TRBV15 with TRBJ2-7; TRBD2 is a possible D gene (5 bases). Looked up from germline, CDR1 is LNHNV and CDR2 is YYDKDF (reference sequence). The CDR3 length is 16 residues. V gave up 0 bases and J gave up 0 bases, with 12 bases separating them. CDR3 nucleotide sequence: TGTGCCACCAGCAGAGATCCATTCGGGATCTCCTACGAGCAGTACTTC. Its protein product is CATSRDPFGISYEQYF.

The chain uses TRBV20-1 and TRBJ1-2, with D possibly matching TRBD1 (5 bases). V lost 3 bases and J 0 bases, leaving 14 bases between the germline ends. Germline CDR1 and CDR2: DFQATT and SNEGSKA (reference sequence). The CDR3 sequence is 15 residues long. The CDR3 DNA is TGCAGTGCTAGTGTCGGCGGGGGAGCTAACTATGGCTACACCTTC. It codes for CSASVGGGANYGYTF.